This is a list of T cell receptor beta chains from one sample in a study of blood T cell repertoires in COVID-19. Sequencing was performed with immunoSEQ multiplex PCR; in TCRdb, only in-frame clones are kept and a portion is missing. The sample lists some 220,000 clones, 84% occurring once. Sequencing input: peripheral blood. Receptors were obtained from a woman in her sixties who had recovered from COVID-19. Both conserved end residues are part of each CDR3. The order of the fields is V gene, J gene, D gene, clone size, CDR3 protein, CDR3 DNA. A D gene is named only where the DNA matches it firmly. Clone size is given for some rows only: seen once, a few or many times, or a class if the clone is expanded.

v_gene: TRBV3-1/TRBV3-2; j_gene: TRBJ1-1; d_gene: -; abundance: -; CDR3aa: CASSPSDRRNTEAFF; CDR3nt: TGTGCCAGCAGCCCGTCTGACAGGCGGAACACTGAAGCTTTCTTT
v_gene: TRBV4-1; j_gene: TRBJ2-3; d_gene: TRBD2; abundance: -; CDR3aa: CASSLKPPLAGGLTDTQYF; CDR3nt: TGCGCCAGCAGCCTTAAGCCTCCCCTAGCGGGGGGGCTCACAGATACGCAGTATTTT
v_gene: TRBV19; j_gene: TRBJ2-1; d_gene: TRBD2; abundance: many; CDR3aa: CASTEERGAHNEQFF; CDR3nt: TGTGCCAGTACCGAAGAGCGGGGGGCCCACAATGAGCAGTTCTTC
v_gene: TRBV25-1; j_gene: TRBJ2-3; d_gene: TRBD1; abundance: -; CDR3aa: CASSEDGQGFLSTDTQYF; CDR3nt: TGTGCCAGCAGTGAAGATGGACAGGGATTCCTTAGCACAGATACGCAGTATTTT
v_gene: TRBV7-3; j_gene: TRBJ1-3; d_gene: -; abundance: once; CDR3aa: CASSLSGGYGNTIYF; CDR3nt: TGTGCCAGCAGCTTATCGGGGGGCTATGGAAACACCATATATTTT
v_gene: TRBV30; j_gene: TRBJ2-3; d_gene: -; abundance: -; CDR3aa: CAWSVPRQLLDTQYF; CDR3nt: TGTGCCTGGAGTGTACCGCGACAGTTGCTGGATACGCAGTATTTT
v_gene: TRBV5-4; j_gene: TRBJ2-3; d_gene: TRBD2; abundance: -; CDR3aa: CASSSSGDTQYF; CDR3nt: TGTGCCAGCAGCTCTAGCGGCGATACGCAGTATTTT
v_gene: TRBV7-2; j_gene: TRBJ1-6; d_gene: -; abundance: -; CDR3aa: CASSLARPDNSPLHF; CDR3nt: TGTGCCAGCAGCTTAGCGCGGCCCGATAATTCACCCCTCCACTTT
v_gene: TRBV9; j_gene: TRBJ2-5; d_gene: -; abundance: -; CDR3aa: CASSGGELEAQYF; CDR3nt: TGTGCCAGCAGCGGGGGGGAACTAGAGGCCCAGTACTTC
v_gene: TRBV11-3; j_gene: TRBJ2-1; d_gene: TRBD1; abundance: -; CDR3aa: CASSSDRSSSYNEQFF; CDR3nt: TGTGCCAGCAGCTCGGACAGGAGCAGCTCCTACAATGAGCAGTTCTTC
v_gene: TRBV6-5; j_gene: TRBJ2-4; d_gene: -; abundance: -; CDR3aa: CASSSPLPEAKNIQYF; CDR3nt: TGTGCCAGCAGTTCCCCCCTACCCGAAGCCAAAAACATTCAGTACTTC